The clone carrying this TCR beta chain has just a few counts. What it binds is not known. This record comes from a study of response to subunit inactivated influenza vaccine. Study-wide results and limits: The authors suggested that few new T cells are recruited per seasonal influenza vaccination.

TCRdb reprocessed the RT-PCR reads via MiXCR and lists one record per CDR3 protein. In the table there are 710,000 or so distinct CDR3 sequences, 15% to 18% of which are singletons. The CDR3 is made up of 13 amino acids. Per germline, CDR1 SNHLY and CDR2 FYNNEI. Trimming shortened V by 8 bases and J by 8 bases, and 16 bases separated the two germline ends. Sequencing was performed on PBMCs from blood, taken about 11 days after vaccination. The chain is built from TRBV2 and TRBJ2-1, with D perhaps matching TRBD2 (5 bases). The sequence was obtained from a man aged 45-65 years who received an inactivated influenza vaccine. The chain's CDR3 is CASDGGSWDEQFF. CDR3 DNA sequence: TGTGCCAGCGATGGAGGCTCCTGGGATGAGCAGTTCTTC.